Each of the 19 T cell receptor beta chains below was sequenced from the same sample in a study of metastatic and nonmetastatic thyroid tumors. Nobody among the patients had been given any treatment before thyroid surgery. TCRdb reassembled clones from the PCR reads with MiXCR. The sample lists about 59,000 clones, around 15% occurring once. Sequencing was performed on blood. The receptors come from a male donor with papillary thyroid cancer or a benign thyroid nodule (not recorded which). Some clones in this sample may be carry-over from other donors' samples.

This clone was seen many times. The rearrangement uses TRBV27 and TRBJ2-1; weak D call: TRBD2 (6 bases). This CDR3 spans 13 amino acids. The germline V gene has CDR1 MNHEY and CDR2 SMNVEV (reference sequence). V lost 5 bases to trimming and J lost 4 bases, with 9 bases between them. The CDR3 spells CASSIGTYNEQFF. The CDR3 region has the DNA TGTGCCAGCAGTATAGGGACTTACAATGAGCAGTTCTTC.

This clone was seen a handful of times. This chain uses TRBV4-2 with TRBJ2-5; maybe TRBD2 (5 bases). The CDR3 contains 16 residues. Trimming pared 4 bases from V and 2 bases from J, leaving 17 bases between. Germline CDR1 reads LGHNA; CDR2 reads YNFKEQ. The CDR3 region has the DNA TGTGCCAGCAGCCGCGGTGCGGGCGAAAATCAAGAGACCCAGTACTTC. It translates to CASSRGAGENQETQYF.

In this sample, this clone turned up a few times. A read error may explain this, as a much larger clone is one base away. The J gene is TRBJ1-2, the V gene TRBV4-3, with a possible D match to TRBD1 (5 bases). Germline lookup yields CDR1 LGHNA and CDR2 YSLEER. Trimming took off 0 bases at V and 13 bases at J, with 18 bases between the two ends. The CDR3 runs to 14 residues. DNA for the CDR3: TGCGCCAGCAGCCAAGATGACGGGACCGCGCGCTGCACCTTC. Protein product: CASSQDDGTARCTF.

This clone showed up many times. V and J are TRBV2 and TRBJ2-2; 9 bases map to TRBD1. The CDR3 length is 14 residues. J gave up 3 bases and V 8 bases, and 4 bases lay outside the gene matches. Per the germline V gene, CDR1 is SNHLY and CDR2 is FYNNEI. The CDR3 loop is CASRGQGHTGELFF. The CDR3 DNA reads as TGTGCCAGCCGGGGACAGGGTCACACCGGGGAGCTGTTTTTT.

There are many counts of this clone. This sequence joins TRBV3-1 and TRBJ2-5; D unresolved. V lost 4 bases, J lost 2 bases, and 5 bases lay in between. Germline CDR1 reads LGHDT; CDR2 reads YNNKEL (reference sequence). The CDR3 is made up of 12 amino acids. The CDR3 nucleotides read TGTGCCAGCAGCCTTGGGCAAGAGACCCAGTACTTC. Protein product: CASSLGQETQYF.

CDR3 residues: CASSSGTLETQYF. As DNA, the CDR3 is TGTGCCAGCAGCTCCGGGACGTTGGAGACCCAGTACTTC. This chain joins TRBV9 and TRBJ2-5; D tentatively fits TRBD1 or TRBD2 (5 bases each). The CDR3 consists of 13 residues. In germline, CDR1 is SGDLS, CDR2 YYNGEE. Trimming removed 4 bases at V and 5 bases at J, with 12 bases between. The full variable domain, completed using reference TRBV9 and TRBJ2-5, is DSGVTQTPKHLITATGQRVTLRCSPRSGDLSVYWYQQSLDQGLQFLIQYYNGEERAKGNILERFSAQQFPDLHSELNLSSLELGDSALYFCASSSGTLETQYFGPGTRLLVL.

The table lists this clone with many counts. The chain uses TRBV28 and TRBJ2-1, with D perhaps matching TRBD1 or TRBD2 (6 bases each). Germline loops: CDR1 MDHEN, CDR2 SYDVKM. V lost 6 bases to trimming and J lost 0 bases, with 12 bases between them. CDR3 length equals 15 residues. This CDR3 is CASRRGGSSYNEQFF. The CDR3 DNA sequence: TGTGCCAGCAGACGAGGGGGGAGCTCCTACAATGAGCAGTTCTTC.

Turning to this clone: This could be a read error, since a much larger clone is one nucleotide away. The chain couples TRBV20-1 to TRBJ2-3; D gene uncertain. CDR1 and CDR2 (germline): DFQATT, SNEGSKA (reference sequence). V was clipped by 3 bases and J by 10 bases, with 20 bases between them. The CDR3 extends over 14 amino acids. CDR3 in DNA: TGCAGTGCTAGTGGTGGGTTCGGCCGAAAAGCGCAGTATTTT. Encoded protein: CSASGGFGRKAQYF.

This chain connects TRBV5-6 to TRBJ2-1; 10 bases map to TRBD2. Looked up from germline, CDR1 is SGHDT and CDR2 is YYEEEE. The ends lost 3 bases at V and 0 bases at J; junction bases unmatched: 6. The CDR3 loop spans 17 amino acids. CDR3 amino acids: CASSSSRLAGSYNEQFF. CDR3 sequence (DNA): TGTGCCAGCAGCTCCTCCCGACTAGCGGGCTCCTACAATGAGCAGTTCTTC.

This clone has ten or more counts. V is TRBV9 and J is TRBJ2-1; the D call may be TRBD1 or TRBD2 (5 bases each). The length of the CDR3 is 16 residues. Germline V gene data show CDR1 as SGDLS and CDR2 as YYNGEE. V lost 4 bases and J 5 bases, leaving 19 bases between the germline ends. CDR3 coding DNA: TGTGCCAGCAGCCCCCGGTGGGGGACCTCGGACAATGAGCAGTTCTTC. As protein: CASSPRWGTSDNEQFF.

Details on this clone: This may arise from a read error, as a much more abundant clone is one base away. Other DNA sequences in this specimen translate into the identical CDR3. This CDR3 is CASSLEETATNEKLFF. CDR3 coding DNA: TGTGCCAGCAGTTTAGAGGAGACTGCAACTAATGAGAAACTGTTTTTT. The chain links TRBV12-3 or TRBV12-4 to TRBJ1-4, with D unresolved. The CDR3 is 16 residues long.

This clone was counted ten times or more. The V gene is TRBV24-1, the J gene TRBJ1-2; D might be TRBD1 (6 bases). The CDR3 is made up of 16 amino acids. CDR1 and CDR2 from the germline V gene are KGHDR and SFDVKD. Deletions cut 4 bases from V and 3 bases from J, with 17 bases between. The CDR3 loop reads CATSEPGTSDYYGYTF. The CDR3 DNA reads as TGTGCCACCAGTGAGCCCGGGACATCTGACTACTATGGCTACACCTTC.

This clone was picked up one time. The conserved final phenylalanine or tryptophan is absent from the CDR3, which likely points to a read error. The DNA is left out, because the CDR3 cannot be placed on it with certainty; the CDR3 is given as TCRdb lists it. This sequence joins TRBV28 and TRBJ2-7; the table names TRBD2, a call not compared with the DNA. Germline V gene data show CDR1 as MDHEN and CDR2 as SYDVKM. Termini included, the CDR3 measures 13 amino acids. Here the CDR3 reads CASSSRTGTWLAG.

This clone has ten or more counts. V gene TRBV20-1 combines with J gene TRBJ1-2, with TRBD1 identical over 8 bases. This CDR3 has 14 amino acids. V lost 5 bases, J lost 13 bases, and 18 bases stayed unmatched. CDR1 and CDR2 from the germline V gene are DFQATT and SNEGSKA (reference sequence). CDR3 nucleotide sequence: TGCAGTGCTCAAAAGGGCCAGGGGGCGCGAGTCAGCACCTTC. As protein: CSAQKGQGARVSTF.

This clone was seen many times. V and J are TRBV19 and TRBJ2-2; weak D call: TRBD1 (6 bases). Germline CDR1 and CDR2: LNHDA and SQIVND (reference sequence). V gave up 3 bases and J gave up 6 bases, with 11 bases separating them. The CDR3 runs to 14 residues. The CDR3 is CASSIPRGSGELFF. In DNA form, the CDR3 reads TGTGCCAGTAGTATCCCTAGGGGGTCCGGGGAGCTGTTTTTT.

This clone was seen repeatedly, ten times or more. The V call is TRBV11-2, the J call TRBJ1-4; D not resolved. The germline V gene encodes CDR1 SGHAT and CDR2 FQNNGV. V was shortened by 1 base and J by 8 bases, with 8 bases between the two germline ends. The CDR3 totals 13 residues. CDR3 bases: TGTGCCAGCAGCTTAGGGGGTCGGGAAAAACTGTTTTTT. Protein: CASSLGGREKLFF.

This clone was found many times. This may be a read error: a much more frequent sequence differs by one nucleotide. V is TRBV27 and J is TRBJ2-7; maybe TRBD1 (6 bases). This CDR3 is 15 amino acids long. The V gene's germline CDR1 is MNHEY and CDR2 SMNVEV (reference sequence). Trimming removed 7 bases at V and 6 bases at J, with 22 bases between. The CDR3 nucleotides are TGTGCCAGCAATCTGGGGTACAGGGTTGCCTGCGAGCAGTACTTC. The encoded protein is CASNLGYRVACEQYF.

In regard to this clone: A junction boundary mismatches the germline segment, possibly from a read error. The chain couples TRBV15 to TRBJ1-5; D may be TRBD1 (6 bases). The CDR3 is made up of 14 amino acids. Germline V lookup: CDR1 LNHNV, CDR2 YYDKDF (reference sequence). This chain's CDR3 is CATIREGGTLPQHF. CDR3 in DNA: TGTGCCACCATCAGAGAGGGCGGGACATTGCCCCAGCATTTT.

This clone was picked up many times. The V gene is TRBV30, the J gene TRBJ1-2, with no clear D. With 1 base removed from V and 6 bases from J, the gap between germline ends came to 6 bases. The germline V gene has CDR1 GTSNPN and CDR2 SVGIG (reference sequence). The CDR3 has 11 residues. The CDR3 DNA reads TGTGCCTGGAGTGGGGTGGATGGCTACACCTTC. Protein product: CAWSGVDGYTF.